A selection of T cell receptor beta chains follows, all from one sample in a study of cytotoxic CD8 clonotypes in ibrutinib-treated CLL. This table comes from immunoSEQ multiplex PCR, and its TCRdb copy is limited to in-frame clones, with some not included. The profile shows roughly 15,000 clones, 50% to 55% of them singletons. This sample comprised PBMCs, obtained at a roughly 25-month disease-progression time point, from a patient treated with ibrutinib. These receptors all come from a human donor with chronic lymphocytic leukemia. Both conserved end residues are part of each CDR3. A D gene is named only where the DNA matches it firmly. The size field is filled for only some rows; it gives once, few, many or a size class.

>TRBD2|-|TRBV6-1|TRBJ2-1
TGTGCCAGCGGACTAGCCCTATCAAGTGAGCAGTTCTTC
CASGLALSSEQFF
>TRBD1|-|TRBV19|TRBJ1-2
TGTGCCAGTAGTAAAAACGACAGGGGGCCGTATGGCTACACCTTC
CASSKNDRGPYGYTF
>TRBD1|-|TRBV29-1|TRBJ1-2
TGCAGCGTTGAAGAATTCGGACAGGGGGCAAATAATGGCTACACCTTC
CSVEEFGQGANNGYTF
>-|once|TRBV5-6|TRBJ1-3
TGTGCCAGCAGCTTGTCACGGAGACAGGATCGATATTTT
CASSLSRRQDRYF
>TRBD1|-|TRBV25-1|TRBJ2-5
TGTGCCAGCAGTGACGACAGGGGCCAAGAGACCCAGTACTTC
CASSDDRGQETQYF
>TRBD2|once|TRBV4-2|TRBJ2-3
TGTGCCAGCAGCCAAGAGGGACTAGCGGGGGGGCCAGATACGCAGTATTTT
CASSQEGLAGGPDTQYF
>TRBD2|-|TRBV29-1|TRBJ2-3
TGCAGCGTTGAGAACCTAGCGGCGAGCACAGATACGCAGTATTTT
CSVENLAASTDTQYF
>-|few|TRBV7-6|TRBJ2-1
TGTGCCAGCAGCTGGGGAACCACGTCGGATGAGCAGTTCTTC
CASSWGTTSDEQFF
>-|-|TRBV4-1|TRBJ2-3
TGCGCCAGCACCCTTAGGTCTTCACCGACAGATACGCAGTATTTT
CASTLRSSPTDTQYF
>TRBD1|many|TRBV27|TRBJ1-2
TGTGCCACTTACGCCGGGACAGGTTATGGCTACACCTTC
CATYAGTGYGYTF
>TRBD1|-|TRBV5-1|TRBJ2-5
TGCGCCAGCAGCCCGGACAGGGGCGCGGAGGGCCAGTACTTC
CASSPDRGAEGQYF
>-|-|TRBV5-4|TRBJ1-3
TGTGCCAGCAGCTCGGGGGGAAACACCATATATTTT
CASSSGGNTIYF